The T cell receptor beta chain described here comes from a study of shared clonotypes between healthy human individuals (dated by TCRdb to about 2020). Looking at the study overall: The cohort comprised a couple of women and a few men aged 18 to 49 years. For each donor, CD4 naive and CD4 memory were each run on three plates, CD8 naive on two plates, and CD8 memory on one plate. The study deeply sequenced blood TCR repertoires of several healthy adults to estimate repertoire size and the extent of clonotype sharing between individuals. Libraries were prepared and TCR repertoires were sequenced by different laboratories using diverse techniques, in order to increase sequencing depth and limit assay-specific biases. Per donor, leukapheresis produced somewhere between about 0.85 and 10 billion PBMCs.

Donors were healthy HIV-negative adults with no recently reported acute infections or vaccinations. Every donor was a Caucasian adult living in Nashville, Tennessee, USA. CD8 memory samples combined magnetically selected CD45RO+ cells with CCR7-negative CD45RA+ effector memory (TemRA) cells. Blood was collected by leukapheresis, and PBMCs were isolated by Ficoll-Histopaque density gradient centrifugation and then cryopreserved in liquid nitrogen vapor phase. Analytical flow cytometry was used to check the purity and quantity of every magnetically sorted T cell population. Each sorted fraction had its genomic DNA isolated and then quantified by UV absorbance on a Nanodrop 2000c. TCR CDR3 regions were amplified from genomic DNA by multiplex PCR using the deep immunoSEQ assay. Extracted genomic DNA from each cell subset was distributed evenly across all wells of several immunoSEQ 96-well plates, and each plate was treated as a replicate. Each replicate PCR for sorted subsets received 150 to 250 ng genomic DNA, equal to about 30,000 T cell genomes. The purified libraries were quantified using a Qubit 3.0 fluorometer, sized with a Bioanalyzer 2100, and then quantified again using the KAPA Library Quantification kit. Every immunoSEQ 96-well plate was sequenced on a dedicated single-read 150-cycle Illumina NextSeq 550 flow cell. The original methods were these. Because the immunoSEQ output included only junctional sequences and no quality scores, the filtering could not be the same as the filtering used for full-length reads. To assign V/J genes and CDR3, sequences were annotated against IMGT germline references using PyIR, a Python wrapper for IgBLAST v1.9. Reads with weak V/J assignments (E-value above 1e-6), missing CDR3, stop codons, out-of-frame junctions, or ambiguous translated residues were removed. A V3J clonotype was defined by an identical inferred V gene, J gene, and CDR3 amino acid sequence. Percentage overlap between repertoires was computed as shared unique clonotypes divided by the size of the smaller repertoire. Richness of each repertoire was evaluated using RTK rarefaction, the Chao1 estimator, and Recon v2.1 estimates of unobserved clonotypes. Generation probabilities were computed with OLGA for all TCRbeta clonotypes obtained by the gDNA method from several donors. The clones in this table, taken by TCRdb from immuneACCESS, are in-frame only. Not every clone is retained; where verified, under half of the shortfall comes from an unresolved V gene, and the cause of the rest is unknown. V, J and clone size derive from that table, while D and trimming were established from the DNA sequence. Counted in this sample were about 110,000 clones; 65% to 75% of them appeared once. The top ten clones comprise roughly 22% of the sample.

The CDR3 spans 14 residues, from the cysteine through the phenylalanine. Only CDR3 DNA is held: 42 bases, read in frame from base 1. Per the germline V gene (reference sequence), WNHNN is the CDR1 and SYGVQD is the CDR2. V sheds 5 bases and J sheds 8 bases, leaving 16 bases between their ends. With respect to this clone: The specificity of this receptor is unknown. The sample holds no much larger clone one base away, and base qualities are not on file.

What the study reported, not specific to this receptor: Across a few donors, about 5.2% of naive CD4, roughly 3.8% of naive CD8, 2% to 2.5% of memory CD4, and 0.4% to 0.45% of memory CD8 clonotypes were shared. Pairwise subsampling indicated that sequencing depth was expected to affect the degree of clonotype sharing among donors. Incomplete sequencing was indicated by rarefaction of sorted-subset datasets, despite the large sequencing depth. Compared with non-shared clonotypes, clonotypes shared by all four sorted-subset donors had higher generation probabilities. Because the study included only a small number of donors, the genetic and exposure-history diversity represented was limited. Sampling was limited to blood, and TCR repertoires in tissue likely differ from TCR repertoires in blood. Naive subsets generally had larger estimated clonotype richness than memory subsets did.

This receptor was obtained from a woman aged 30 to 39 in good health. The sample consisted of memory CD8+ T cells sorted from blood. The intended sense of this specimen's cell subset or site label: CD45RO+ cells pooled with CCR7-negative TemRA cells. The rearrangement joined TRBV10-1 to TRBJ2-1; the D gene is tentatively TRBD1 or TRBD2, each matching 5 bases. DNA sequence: TGCGCCAGCAGTCAGGCGGACTGGGGCGATGAGCAGTTCTTC. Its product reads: CASSQADWGDEQFF.